These 20 T cell receptor beta chains came from one sample sequenced in a study of T cell responses to AZD1222 COVID-19 vaccine. TCRdb's copy holds only in-frame clones and misses some; the assay was immunoSEQ multiplex PCR. Of roughly 50,000 clones in the sample, 89% were seen once. Material: peripheral blood, obtained 28 days after the second AZD1222 dose. These receptors were collected from an adult who received the AZD1222 COVID-19 vaccine.

This sequence joins TRBV2 and TRBJ2-1, with 7 bases aligning to TRBD2. Germline V gives CDR1 SNHLY, CDR2 FYNNEI. The CDR3 runs to 15 residues. Trimming cost V 7 bases and J 4 bases; bases outside gene matches: 10. The CDR3 coding sequence is TGTGCCAGCAAAGGAGGCGGGGGATCGTACAATGAGCAGTTCTTC. Amino acid sequence: CASKGGGGSYNEQFF.

The CDR3 region is CASSTSGRQETQYF. CDR3 nucleotides: TGTGCCAGCAGCACTAGCGGGCGCCAAGAGACCCAGTACTTC. V and J are TRBV7-2 and TRBJ2-5, with TRBD2 matching 9 bases. Looked up from germline, CDR1 is SGHTA and CDR2 is FQGNSA. J was trimmed by 1 base and V by 5 bases; bases with no gene match: 2. The CDR3 runs to 14 residues.

The rearrangement joins TRBV7-9 to TRBJ2-1, with 12 bases lining up with TRBD2. This CDR3 is built from 14 residues. J gave up 15 bases and V 1 base, and 7 bases lay outside the gene matches. CDR1 and CDR2 from the germline V gene are SEHNR and FQNEAQ (reference sequence). The CDR3 region is CASSLEVASGRGFF. The CDR3 nucleotides read TGTGCCAGCAGCTTAGAAGTCGCTAGCGGGAGGGGGTTCTTC.

The V call is TRBV28, the J call TRBJ2-7; the D is unclear. The CDR3 length is 14 residues. Germline CDR1 is MDHEN and CDR2 is SYDVKM. V shed 2 bases and J shed 1 base, with 9 bases lying between them. The CDR3 sequence is CASSLAPESYEQYF. In nucleotides, the CDR3 is TGTGCCAGCAGTTTAGCTCCGGAATCCTACGAGCAGTACTTC.

The V call is TRBV4-3, the J call TRBJ1-6, with TRBD1 as a possible D gene (5 bases). The CDR3 length is 19 residues. Germline CDR1 LGHNA, CDR2 YSLEER. Trimming pared 0 bases from V and 0 bases from J, leaving 15 bases between. The CDR3 DNA is TGCGCCAGCAGCCAAGATCTATTTGCAGGGAGCTCCTATAATTCACCCCTCCACTTT. It is translated as CASSQDLFAGSSYNSPLHF.

The rearrangement joins TRBV23-1 to TRBJ1-1, with TRBD1 matching 9 bases. Being an ORF, TRBV23-1 has a function that is uncertain. The CDR3 totals 17 residues. V gave up 3 bases and J gave up 2 bases; unmatched junction bases: 10. The CDR3 bases are TGCGCCAGCAGTCACCCCGGACAGGGGAAGAGCAACACTGAAGCTTTCTTT. It is translated as CASSHPGQGKSNTEAFF.

The chain links TRBV19 to TRBJ1-5; 9 positions agree with TRBD1. Trimming took 10 bases from V and 6 from J; bases not matched to a gene: 7. This CDR3 is 13 amino acids long. CDR1 and CDR2 (germline): LNHDA, SQIVND (reference sequence). The CDR3 DNA reads TGTGCCACCGAACAGGGGGCATTTCAGCCCCAGCATTTT. Translated, it gives CATEQGAFQPQHF. The full variable domain, rest sourced from reference TRBV19 and TRBJ1-5, is DGGITQSPKYLFRKEGQNVTLSCEQNLNHDAMYWYRQDPGQGLRLIYYSQIVNDFQKGDIAEGYSVSREKKESFPLTVTSAQKNPTAFYLCATEQGAFQPQHFGDGTRLSIL.

The chain employs TRBV5-1 and TRBJ1-4; D possibly corresponds to TRBD1 (5 bases). Trimming stripped 5 bases from V and 0 bases from J, with 14 bases between. The CDR3 length is 16 residues. Looked up from germline, CDR1 is SGHRS and CDR2 is YFSETQ. The CDR3 DNA sequence: TGCGCCAGCAGTCTAAGGGGCGGGACAACTAATGAAAAACTGTTTTTT. Its translation: CASSLRGGTTNEKLFF.

V and J are TRBV4-3 and TRBJ2-4; D ambiguous. V was trimmed by 0 bases and J by 3 bases, leaving 9 bases between them. The CDR3 spans 15 residues. Germline V gene sequence: CDR1 LGHNA, CDR2 YSLEER. This CDR3 reads CASSQDRSVKNIQYF. CDR3 coding DNA: TGCGCCAGCAGCCAAGATCGGTCAGTCAAAAACATTCAGTACTTC.

The CDR3 coding sequence is TGTGCCAGCTTGGGGAACACCGGGGAGCTGTTTTTT. Amino acid sequence: CASLGNTGELFF. J is TRBJ2-2 and V is TRBV6-5; D is uncertain. Trimming cost V 8 bases and J 1 base, with 5 bases left between them. CDR3 length: 12 residues. Germline V gene lookup returns CDR1 MNHEY and CDR2 SVGAGI.

V usage is TRBV19 and J usage is TRBJ1-5, with D uncertain. The CDR3 covers 14 residues. V lost 7 bases, J lost 6 bases, and 16 bases lay in between. Germline V gene data show CDR1 as LNHDA and CDR2 as SQIVND (reference sequence). CDR3 DNA sequence: TGTGCCAGTACCCAAGCCCTAGGTCGTCAGCCCCAGCATTTT. This gives the protein CASTQALGRQPQHF.

The chain couples TRBV28 to TRBJ1-1; D unclear. The germline V and J ends were trimmed by 3 bases and 3 bases, with 20 bases remaining between them. Germline CDR1 is MDHEN and CDR2 is SYDVKM. CDR3 length: 17 residues. The DNA for the CDR3 is TGTGCCAGCAGTTTTGAAACAATCCTGGGCGGGGACACTGAAGCTTTCTTT. Protein sequence: CASSFETILGGDTEAFF.

This clone was seen a single time. The chain links TRBV29-1 to TRBJ2-3; the D gene is possibly TRBD2 (5 bases). The V gene lost 7 bases and the J gene lost 0 bases, with 17 bases spanning the gap. The germline CDR1 and CDR2 sequences are SQVTM and ANQGSEA. CDR3 length equals 15 residues. This chain's CDR3 is CSADASSSSTDTQYF. The CDR3, as DNA: TGCAGCGCCGATGCTAGCTCTAGTAGCACAGATACGCAGTATTTT.

The V gene is TRBV5-5, the J gene TRBJ1-3, with D hard to call. This CDR3 spans 16 amino acids. The germline V and J ends were trimmed by 0 bases and 0 bases, with 10 bases remaining between them. Germline lookup yields CDR1 SGHKS and CDR2 YYEKEE (reference sequence). CDR3 nucleotide sequence: TGTGCCAGCAGCTTGGCCGTATCAATCTCTGGAAACACCATATATTTT. This gives the protein CASSLAVSISGNTIYF.

V is TRBV27 and J is TRBJ2-5; D not resolved. The germline V gene encodes CDR1 MNHEY and CDR2 SMNVEV (reference sequence). CDR3 size: 16 residues. Trimming pared 2 bases from V and 0 bases from J, leaving 13 bases between. CDR3 protein: CASSLNGPTYQETQYF. The CDR3 DNA follows: TGTGCCAGCAGTTTAAACGGACCAACTTACCAAGAGACCCAGTACTTC.

The CDR3 region has the DNA TGTGCCACCAGAGACAGTGGATCCTACAATGAGCAGTTCTTC. This sequence encodes CATRDSGSYNEQFF. The chain recombines TRBV24-1 with TRBJ2-1; possibly TRBD1 for D (5 bases). The CDR3 spans 14 residues. With 7 bases removed from V and 1 base from J, the gap between germline ends came to 10 bases. Germline loops: CDR1 KGHDR, CDR2 SFDVKD.

This chain connects TRBV6-1 to TRBJ1-1; TRBD1 might be the D (6 bases). Germline loops: CDR1 MNHNS, CDR2 SASEGT. This CDR3 has 19 amino acids. Trimming removed 2 bases from V and 2 bases from J, with 24 bases in between. The CDR3 protein is CASSEMPRGWGLKNTEAFF. Written as DNA, the CDR3 is TGTGCCAGCAGTGAAATGCCTCGGGGATGGGGGCTCAAAAACACTGAAGCTTTCTTT.

J is TRBJ2-3 and V is TRBV6-1; 8 nucleotides line up with TRBD1. With 2 bases clipped from V and 3 bases from J, the junction kept 7 bases outside the gene matches. The CDR3 loop spans 16 amino acids. CDR1 and CDR2 from the germline V gene are MNHNS and SASEGT. As DNA, the CDR3 is TGTGCCAGCAGTGAAAGTAGGGGACAGGCGACAGATACGCAGTATTTT. Its protein is CASSESRGQATDTQYF.

The rearrangement uses TRBV11-2 and TRBJ2-3; D gene unclear. This CDR3 region has 14 residues. Germline V gives CDR1 SGHAT, CDR2 FQNNGV. V shed 4 bases and J shed 5 bases, with 13 bases lying between them. This chain's CDR3 is CASSSGQLRDTQYF. CDR3 coding DNA: TGTGCCAGCAGCTCGGGTCAACTGCGAGATACGCAGTATTTT. The complete variable domain, with remaining parts taken from reference TRBV11-2 and TRBJ2-3, reads EAGVAQSPRYKIIEKRQSVAFWCNPISGHATLYWYQQILGQGPKLLIQFQNNGVVDDSQLPKDRFSAERLKGVDSTLKIQPAKLEDSAVYLCASSSGQLRDTQYFGPGTRLTVL.

The chain employs TRBV5-1 and TRBJ2-1; TRBD2 matches 10 bases. CDR1 and CDR2 from the germline V gene are SGHRS and YFSETQ. The V and J ends lost 2 bases and 5 bases, in that order; junction bases with no gene match: 4. The CDR3 loop spans 15 amino acids. Here the CDR3 reads CASSLKLAGHNEQFF. The CDR3 nucleotides are TGCGCCAGCAGCTTAAAACTAGCGGGACACAATGAGCAGTTCTTC.